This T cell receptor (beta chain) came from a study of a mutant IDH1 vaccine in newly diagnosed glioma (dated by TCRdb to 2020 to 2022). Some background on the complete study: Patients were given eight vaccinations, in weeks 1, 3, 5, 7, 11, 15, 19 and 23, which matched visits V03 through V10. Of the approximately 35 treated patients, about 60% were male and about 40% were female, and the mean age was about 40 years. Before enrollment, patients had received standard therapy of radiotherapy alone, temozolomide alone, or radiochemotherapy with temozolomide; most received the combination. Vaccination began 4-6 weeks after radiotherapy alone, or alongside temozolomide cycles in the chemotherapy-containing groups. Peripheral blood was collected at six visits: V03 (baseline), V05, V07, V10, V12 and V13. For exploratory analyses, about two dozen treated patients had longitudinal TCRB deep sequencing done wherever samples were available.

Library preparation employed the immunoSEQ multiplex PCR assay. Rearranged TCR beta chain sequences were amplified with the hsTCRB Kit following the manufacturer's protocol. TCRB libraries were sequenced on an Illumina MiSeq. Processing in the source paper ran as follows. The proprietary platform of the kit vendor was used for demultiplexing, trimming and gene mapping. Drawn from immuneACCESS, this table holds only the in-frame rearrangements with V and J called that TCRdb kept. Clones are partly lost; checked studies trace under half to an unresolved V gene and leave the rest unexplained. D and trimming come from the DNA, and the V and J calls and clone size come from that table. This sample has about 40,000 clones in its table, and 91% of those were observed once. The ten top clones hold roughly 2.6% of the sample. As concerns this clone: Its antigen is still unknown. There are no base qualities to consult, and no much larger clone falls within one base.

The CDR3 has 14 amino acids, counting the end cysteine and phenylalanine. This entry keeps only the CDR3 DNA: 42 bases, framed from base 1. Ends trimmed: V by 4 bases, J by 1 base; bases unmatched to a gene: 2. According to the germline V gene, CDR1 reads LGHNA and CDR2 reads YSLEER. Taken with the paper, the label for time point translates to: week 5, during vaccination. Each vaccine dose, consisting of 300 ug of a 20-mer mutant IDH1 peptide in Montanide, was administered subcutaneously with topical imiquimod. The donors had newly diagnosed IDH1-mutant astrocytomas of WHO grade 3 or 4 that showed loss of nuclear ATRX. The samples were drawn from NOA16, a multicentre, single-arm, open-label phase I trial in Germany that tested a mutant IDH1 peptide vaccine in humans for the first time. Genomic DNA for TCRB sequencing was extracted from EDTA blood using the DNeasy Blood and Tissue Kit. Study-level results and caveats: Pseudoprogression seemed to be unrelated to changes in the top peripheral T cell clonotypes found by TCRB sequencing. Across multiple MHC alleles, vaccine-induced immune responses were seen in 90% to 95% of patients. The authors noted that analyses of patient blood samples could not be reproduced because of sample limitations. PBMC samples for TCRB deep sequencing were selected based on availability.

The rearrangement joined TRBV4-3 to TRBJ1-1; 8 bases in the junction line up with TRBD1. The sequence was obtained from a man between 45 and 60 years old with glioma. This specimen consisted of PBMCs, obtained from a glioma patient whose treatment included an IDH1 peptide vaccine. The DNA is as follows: TGCGCCAGCAGCCTCGGGACAGGGAACACTGAAGCTTTCTTT. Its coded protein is CASSLGTGNTEAFF.